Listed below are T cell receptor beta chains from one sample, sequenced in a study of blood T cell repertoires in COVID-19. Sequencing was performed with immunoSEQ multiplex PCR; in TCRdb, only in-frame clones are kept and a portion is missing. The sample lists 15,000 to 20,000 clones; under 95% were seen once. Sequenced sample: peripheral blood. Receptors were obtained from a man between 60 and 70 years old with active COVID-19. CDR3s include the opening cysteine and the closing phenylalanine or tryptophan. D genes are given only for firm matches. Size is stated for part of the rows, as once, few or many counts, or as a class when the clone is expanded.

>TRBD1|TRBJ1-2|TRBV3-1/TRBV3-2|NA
CASSTPSEQGNYGYTF
TGTGCCAGCAGTACACCATCGGAACAGGGGAACTATGGCTACACCTTC
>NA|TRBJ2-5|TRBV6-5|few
CASIRGWETQYF
TGTGCCAGCATAAGGGGCTGGGAGACCCAGTACTTC
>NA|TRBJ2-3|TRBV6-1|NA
CASSEAAGVTDTQYF
TGTGCCAGCAGTGAAGCGGCAGGCGTCACAGATACGCAGTATTTT
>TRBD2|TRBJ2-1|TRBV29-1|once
CSVRLAGWQQFF
TGCAGCGTTCGGCTAGCGGGGTGGCAGCAGTTCTTC
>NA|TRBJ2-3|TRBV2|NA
CASSRLETSTDTQYF
TGTGCCAGCAGTAGACTAGAGACTAGCACAGATACGCAGTATTTT
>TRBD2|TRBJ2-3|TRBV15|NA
CATLPGGLAGAALYTDTQYF
TGTGCCACCCTCCCGGGTGGACTAGCGGGGGCCGCGCTATACACAGATACGCAGTATTTT
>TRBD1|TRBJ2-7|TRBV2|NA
CASSRLDRGAYEQYF
TGTGCCAGCAGTCGCCTTGACAGGGGAGCCTACGAGCAGTACTTC
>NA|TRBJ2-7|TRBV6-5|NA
CASRPEVGFLYEQYF
TGTGCCAGCAGACCTGAAGTCGGGTTTCTGTACGAGCAGTACTTC
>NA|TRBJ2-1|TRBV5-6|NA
CASSSPWWAKYNEQFF
TGTGCCAGCAGCTCCCCTTGGTGGGCCAAATACAATGAGCAGTTCTTC
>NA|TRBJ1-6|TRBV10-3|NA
CAISEGQYSPLHF
TGTGCCATCAGTGAGGGACAATATTCACCCCTCCACTTT
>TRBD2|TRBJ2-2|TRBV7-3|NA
CASSLTGGAVNTGELFF
TGTGCCAGCAGCTTAACCGGGGGGGCGGTCAACACCGGGGAGCTGTTTTTT
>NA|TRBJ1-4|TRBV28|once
CASSSQGTNEKLFF
TGTGCCAGCAGTTCCCAGGGAACTAATGAAAAACTGTTTTTT
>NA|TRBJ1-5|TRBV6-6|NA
CASRGGAGTQPQHF
TGTGCCAGCAGGGGTGGAGCGGGGACTCAGCCCCAGCATTTT
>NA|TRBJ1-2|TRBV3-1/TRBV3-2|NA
CASSQAGHYYGYTF
TGTGCCAGCAGCCAAGCGGGACACTACTATGGCTACACCTTC
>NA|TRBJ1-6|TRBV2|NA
CASRRTNLHF
TGTGCCAGCAGAAGGACAAACCTCCACTTT
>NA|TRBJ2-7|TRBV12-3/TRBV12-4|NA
CASSPQTDYEQYF
TGTGCCAGCAGTCCGCAGACAGACTACGAGCAGTACTTC
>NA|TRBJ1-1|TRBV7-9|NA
CASSLAAGDTEAFF
TGTGCCAGCAGCTTAGCGGCAGGGGACACTGAAGCTTTCTTT
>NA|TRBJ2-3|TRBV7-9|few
CASTTGAWGGTDTQYF
TGTGCCAGCACAACGGGAGCTTGGGGCGGCACAGATACGCAGTATTTT
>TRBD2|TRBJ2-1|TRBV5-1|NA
CASSLGPTTRGGANEQFF
TGCGCCAGCAGCTTGGGGCCAACTACTCGCGGGGGGGCGAATGAGCAGTTCTTC
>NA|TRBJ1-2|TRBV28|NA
CASRLRGGGSIF
TGTGCCAGCAGACTGAGGGGAGGTGGTAGCATATTC
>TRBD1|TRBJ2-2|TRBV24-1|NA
CATSADPGQGVTGELFF
TGTGCCACCAGTGCCGATCCGGGACAGGGGGTTACCGGGGAGCTGTTTTTT
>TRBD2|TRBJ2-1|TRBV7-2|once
CASSPRVSSGGYAEQFF
TGTGCCAGCAGCCCAAGGGTGTCTAGCGGGGGGTATGCTGAGCAGTTCTTC
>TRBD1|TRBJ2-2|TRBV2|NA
CATSRDRYTGELFF
TGTGCCACCAGCAGGGACAGGTACACCGGGGAGCTGTTTTTT
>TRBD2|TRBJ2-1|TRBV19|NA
CASTLSTSGFPYNEQFF
TGTGCCAGTACTCTATCGACTAGCGGGTTCCCCTACAATGAGCAGTTCTTC
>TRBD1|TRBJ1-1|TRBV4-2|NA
CASSQPDRDTEAFF
TGTGCCAGCAGCCAACCGGACAGGGACACTGAAGCTTTCTTT
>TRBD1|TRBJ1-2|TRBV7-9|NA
CASSLGGGATDGYTF
TGTGCCAGCAGCTTAGGAGGGGGCGCAACAGATGGCTACACCTTC
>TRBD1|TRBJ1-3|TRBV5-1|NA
CASSPLGDREFGNTIYF
TGCGCCAGCAGCCCCCTGGGGGACAGGGAGTTTGGAAACACCATATATTTT
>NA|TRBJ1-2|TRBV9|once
CASSGGPWNNYGYTF
TGTGCCAGCAGCGGTGGGCCTTGGAACAACTATGGCTACACCTTC
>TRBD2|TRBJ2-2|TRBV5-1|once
CASSTGGLANTGELFF
TGCGCCAGCAGCACCGGGGGACTAGCCAACACCGGGGAGCTGTTTTTT
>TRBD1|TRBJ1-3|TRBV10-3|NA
CAIQPATGKMRNTIYF
TGTGCCATACAACCTGCGACAGGGAAAATGAGAAACACCATATATTTT
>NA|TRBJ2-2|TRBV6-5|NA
CASSLNSGELFF
TGTGCCAGCAGCCTAAATTCCGGGGAGCTGTTTTTT
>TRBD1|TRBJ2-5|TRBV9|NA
CASSAGTGGLETQYF
TGTGCCAGCAGCGCCGGGACAGGGGGCTTGGAGACCCAGTACTTC
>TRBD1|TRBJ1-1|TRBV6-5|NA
CASRTTGVVTEAFF
TGTGCCAGCAGAACGACAGGGGTAGTAACTGAAGCTTTCTTT
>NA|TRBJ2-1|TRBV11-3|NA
CASSLRAGAYNEQFF
TGTGCCAGCAGCCTCCGGGCAGGGGCCTACAATGAGCAGTTCTTC
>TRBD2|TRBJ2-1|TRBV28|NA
CASSSRIAGVDNEQFF
TGTGCCAGCAGCTCCAGAATAGCGGGGGTCGACAATGAGCAGTTCTTC
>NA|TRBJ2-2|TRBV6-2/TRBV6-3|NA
CASSTALAPTGELFF
TGTGCCAGCAGTACGGCCCTAGCCCCCACCGGGGAGCTGTTTTTT
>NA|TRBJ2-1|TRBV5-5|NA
CASSLEQGRHEQFF
TGTGCCAGCAGCTTGGAACAGGGTAGGCATGAGCAGTTCTTC
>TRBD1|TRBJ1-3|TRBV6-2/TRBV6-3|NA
CASSPQGGGNTIYF
TGTGCCAGCAGTCCCCAGGGGGGTGGAAACACCATATATTTT
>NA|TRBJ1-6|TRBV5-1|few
CASSLTGSGNSPLHF
TGCGCCAGCAGCTTGACGGGATCGGGAAATTCACCCCTCCACTTT
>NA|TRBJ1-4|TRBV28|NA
CASGVLKLFF
TGTGCCAGCGGAGTCCTAAAACTGTTTTTT
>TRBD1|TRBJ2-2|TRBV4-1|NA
CASSQDRDRSTGELFF
TGCGCCAGCAGCCAGGACCGGGACAGAAGCACCGGGGAGCTGTTTTTT
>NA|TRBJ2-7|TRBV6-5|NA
CASSRGYLYEQYF
TGTGCCAGCAGCAGAGGGTACCTCTACGAGCAGTACTTC
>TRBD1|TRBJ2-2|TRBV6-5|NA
CASGLRGQATGELFF
TGTGCCAGCGGACTCAGGGGGCAGGCCACCGGGGAGCTGTTTTTT
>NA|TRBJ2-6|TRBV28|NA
CASRTGYGANVLTF
TGTGCCAGCAGAACAGGGTATGGGGCCAACGTCCTGACTTTC
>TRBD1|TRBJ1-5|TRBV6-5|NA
CASRWDRDSNQPQHF
TGTGCCAGCAGATGGGACAGAGATAGCAATCAGCCCCAGCATTTT
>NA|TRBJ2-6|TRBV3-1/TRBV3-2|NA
CASSPEGVSGANVLTF
TGTGCCAGCAGCCCAGAAGGGGTTAGTGGGGCCAACGTCCTGACTTTC
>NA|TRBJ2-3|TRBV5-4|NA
CASSLAGGTDTQYF
TGTGCCAGCAGCTTGGCAGGGGGGACAGATACGCAGTATTTT
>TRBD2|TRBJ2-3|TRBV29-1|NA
CSVGLGMGRGGFSTDTQYF
TGCAGCGTTGGGCTGGGGATGGGCCGCGGGGGGTTCAGCACAGATACGCAGTATTTT
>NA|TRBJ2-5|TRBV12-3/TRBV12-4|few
CASSLGRPPYF
TGTGCCAGCAGCCTAGGCCGGCCTCCCTACTTC
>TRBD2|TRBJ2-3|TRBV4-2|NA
CASSQDEQRGSGDTQYF
TGTGCCAGCAGCCAAGATGAGCAGCGGGGGAGTGGTGATACGCAGTATTTT
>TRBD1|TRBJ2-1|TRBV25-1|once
CASSESDRPYNEQFF
TGTGCCAGCAGTGAATCGGACAGGCCCTACAATGAGCAGTTCTTC
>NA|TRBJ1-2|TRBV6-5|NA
CASNPAGQYGYTF
TGTGCCAGCAACCCCGCGGGGCAATATGGCTACACCTTC
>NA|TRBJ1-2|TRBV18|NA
CASLRTEHGYTF
TGTGCCAGCCTACGGACAGAACATGGCTACACCTTC
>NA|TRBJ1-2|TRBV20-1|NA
CSARTVPGYTF
TGCAGTGCCAGGACAGTTCCTGGCTACACCTTC
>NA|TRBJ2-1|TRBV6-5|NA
CARGGTPYNEQFF
TGTGCCAGAGGAGGGACTCCCTACAATGAGCAGTTCTTC
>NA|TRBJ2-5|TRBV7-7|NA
CASSLEAAGMTQYF
TGTGCCAGCAGCTTAGAGGCGGCAGGGATGACCCAGTACTTC
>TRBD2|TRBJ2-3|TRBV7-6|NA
CASSLGLAGPPSTDTQYF
TGTGCCAGCAGCTTGGGCCTAGCGGGGCCCCCGTCCACAGATACGCAGTATTTT